This TCR beta chain was recorded in a study of glioma-infiltrating T cells after dendritic cell vaccination. Background on the study: Autologous tumor lysate was loaded overnight onto monocyte-derived dendritic cells grown seven days with IL-4 and GM-CSF.

For this clone: What it binds is not known.

Germline V gene sequence: CDR1 GTSNPN, CDR2 SVGIG (reference sequence). The CDR3 sequence is 13 residues long. V was shortened by 1 base and J by 5 bases, with 11 bases between the two germline ends. Input was roughly 2.2 ug genomic DNA, or all available if less. Sequenced by immunoSEQ multiplex PCR; TCRdb stores in-frame clones only, minus some. The sample holds tens of thousands of clones, about 90% seen once. Overall study findings and caveats: Higher pretreatment TIL content predicted longer progression-free time and survival.

This receptor was taken from a human donor with glioblastoma. This material consisted of blood, taken before dendritic cell vaccination. The chain combines TRBV30 with TRBJ2-5, with D perhaps matching TRBD2 (5 bases). Here the CDR3 DNA reads TGTGCCTGGAGTGAGGCTACGGGGGAGACCCAGTACTTC. It specifies CAWSEATGETQYF. Supplemented by reference TRBV30 and TRBJ2-5, the full variable domain reads SQTIHQWPATLVQPVGSPLSLECTVEGTSNPNLYWYRQAAGRGLQLLFYSVGIGQISSEVPQNLSASRPQDRQFILSSKKLLLSDSGFYLCAWSEATGETQYFGPGTRLLVL.